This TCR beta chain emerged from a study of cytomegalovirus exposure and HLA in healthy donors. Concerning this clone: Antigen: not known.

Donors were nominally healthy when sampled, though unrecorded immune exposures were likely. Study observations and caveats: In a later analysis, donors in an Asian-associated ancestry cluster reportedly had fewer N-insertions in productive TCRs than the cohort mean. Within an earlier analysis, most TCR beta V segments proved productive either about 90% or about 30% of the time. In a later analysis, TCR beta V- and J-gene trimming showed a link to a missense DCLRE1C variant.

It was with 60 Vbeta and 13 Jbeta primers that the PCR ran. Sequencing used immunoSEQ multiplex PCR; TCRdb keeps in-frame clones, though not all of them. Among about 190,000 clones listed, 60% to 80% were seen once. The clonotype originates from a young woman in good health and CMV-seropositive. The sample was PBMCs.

CDR3 sequence reads: CASSFRGSGIPQETQYF. CDR3 DNA sequence: TGTGCCAGCAGTTTTCGTGGCTCGGGTATTCCACAAGAGACCCAGTACTTC. V is TRBV27 and J is TRBJ2-5; D not resolved. CDR1 is MNHEY and CDR2 is SMNVEV in the germline V gene (reference sequence). Trimming took off 3 bases at V and 2 bases at J, with 19 bases between the two ends. The CDR3 has 17 residues.